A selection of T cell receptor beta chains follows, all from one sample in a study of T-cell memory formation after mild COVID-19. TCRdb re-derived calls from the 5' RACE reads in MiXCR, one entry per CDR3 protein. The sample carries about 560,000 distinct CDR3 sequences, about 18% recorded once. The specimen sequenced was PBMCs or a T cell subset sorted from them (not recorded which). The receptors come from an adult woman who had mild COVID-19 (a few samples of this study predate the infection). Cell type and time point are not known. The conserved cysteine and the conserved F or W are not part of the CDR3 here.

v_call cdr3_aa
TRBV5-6 ASSLGQRLGGY
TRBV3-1 ASSQIRGRGSGYT
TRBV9 ASSADRAQDAGELF
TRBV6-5 ASRQGALINTEAF
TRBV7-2 ASSTRDRVNSPLH
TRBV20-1 SARPGSEKLF
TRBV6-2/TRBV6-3 ASSPGQNFYEQY
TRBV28 ASTSGGRTEAF
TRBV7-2 ASSLVGVRGSLTDTQY
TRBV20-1 SARLALRNEQF
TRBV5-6 ASSARRRGTYEQY
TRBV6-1 ASSGQGVSYEQY
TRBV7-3 ASTLAGGPEDTQY
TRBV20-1 SATDRSRPYHNEQF
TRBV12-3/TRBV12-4 ASSPPVGTGLF
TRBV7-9 ASSGGTSGRRQETQY
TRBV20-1 SAAGTSGYNEQF
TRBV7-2 ASSLALVGGYNSPLH
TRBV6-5 ASSYSNSDTQY
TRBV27 ASSILTGVADTQY
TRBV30 AWSLAGNVWNEQF
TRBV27 ASSLGYRAVMGTQY
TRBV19 ASSMAGGIGTDTQY
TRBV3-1 ASSQDHTVNTGELF
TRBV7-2 ASSLVQGTYGYT
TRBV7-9 ASSFVGSGGRDTEAF
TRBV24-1 ATSDLQTPGELF
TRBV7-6 ASSWDRPMGNEQF
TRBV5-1 ASSLDRVDTQY
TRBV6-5 ASSSRDRVNYGYT
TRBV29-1 SVDLQGARTEAF
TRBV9 ASSAGRSTYEQY
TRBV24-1 ATSDPRGEQY
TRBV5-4 ASSSPVPSGRSTGELF
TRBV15 ATSKLRDRDHEQY
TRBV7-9 ASSLAAEQF
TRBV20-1 SASLTARLEGKPQH
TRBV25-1 ASSDEGPWVNEKLF
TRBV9 ASSTTSHTDTQY
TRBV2 ASSAGWANVLT
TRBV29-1 SVDQQGVTEAF
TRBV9 ASSVLKGAGELF
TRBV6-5 ASSERLGRSSVLT
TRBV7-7 ASGAGETQY
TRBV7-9 ASSLATWREVDEQF
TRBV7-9 ASSPPDRELF
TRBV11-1 ASSARQGYQQY
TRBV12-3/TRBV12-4 ASSFSLVNTEAF
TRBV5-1 ASSLTSDTQY
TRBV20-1 SARDPSERTDTQY
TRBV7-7 ASSLGGYADTQY
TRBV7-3 ASSQSGQVNSPLH
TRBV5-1 ASSTGGPYEQY
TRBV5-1 ASSLKLSGGYEQY
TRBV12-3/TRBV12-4 ASSSDPRGLTDTQY
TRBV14 ASSRLWDRRTDTQY
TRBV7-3 ASSSGGDEQY
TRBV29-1 SVEHGIAGGSSYEQY